What follows is one T cell receptor beta chain and its context. The CDR3 covers 15 residues. Germline assignment: CDR1 GTSNPN and CDR2 SVGIG (reference sequence). V lost 3 bases and J 10 bases, leaving 19 bases between the germline ends. Under the authors' procedure: By means of reference gene primer amplification, nucleated cell counts were estimated. Produced via immunoSEQ multiplex PCR; TCRdb's table is partial and in-frame only. The V and J calls and clone size are taken from that table; D and trimming were inferred from the DNA. Of 180,000 or so clones in the sample, around 85% were seen once. The entry originates in a study of blood T cell repertoires in COVID-19. Whole-study context: From the United States, Italy and Spain came samples of acute and convalescent COVID-19.

The sample consisted of peripheral blood. The chain is built from TRBV30 and TRBJ1-6, with D tentatively TRBD1 (6 bases). The receptor was isolated from a woman aged 55-69 years with acute or convalescent COVID-19. CDR3 sequence (DNA): TGTGCCTGGAGCGAGAAGAGGGGGACGGGGTCACCCCTCCACTTT. This translates into CAWSEKRGTGSPLHF.